This TCR beta chain was sequenced in a study of cytomegalovirus exposure and HLA in healthy donors. CDR1 and CDR2 (germline): LNHDA, SQIVND (reference sequence). CDR3 length equals 10 residues. It was with 60 Vbeta and 13 Jbeta primers that the PCR ran. TCRdb keeps only in-frame clones here, not all; method: immunoSEQ multiplex PCR. This sample has about 130,000 clones, with approximately 80% found just once. The chain is built from TRBV19 and TRBJ2-3; 7 bases match TRBD1. The sequence derives from a woman aged 35 to 49 in good health and CMV-seropositive. Sequenced sample: PBMCs. The DNA of the CDR3 is TGTGCAGGACAGGCAGATACGCAGTATTTT. Protein: CAGQADTQYF.